This T cell receptor (beta chain) comes out of a study of cytomegalovirus exposure and HLA in healthy donors. The germline gives CDR1 MGHRA, CDR2 YSYEKL. The ends were cut back, 2 bases at V and 3 bases at J, with 13 bases in the middle. This CDR3 has 15 amino acids. 13 Jbeta primers and 60 Vbeta primers were used for the PCR. TCRdb keeps only in-frame clones here, not all; method: immunoSEQ multiplex PCR. The repertoire consists of 100,000 to 130,000 clones, with around 77% occurring once and the leading ten covering 2% to 3%. Sequencing input: PBMCs. The chain couples TRBV4-1 to TRBJ2-5; possible D gene TRBD2, 5 bases. The receptor was derived from a man aged 18 to 35 in good health and CMV-seronegative. CDR3 DNA sequence: TGCGCCAGCAGCCAACCCCGGGCGGGCAAAGAGACCCAGTACTTC. This translates into CASSQPRAGKETQYF.